This is a list of T cell receptor beta chains from one sample in a study of blood T cells in healthy people across ages. TCRdb re-called the 5' RACE reads with MiXCR, one entry per CDR3 protein. The sample lists roughly 1,500,000 distinct CDR3 sequences; 34% were seen once. The source material was blood. These TCRs come from a woman aged 30 to 39 in good health. Both conserved end residues are part of each CDR3. D genes are given only for firm matches. A clone size is listed for some rows: how often the clone was seen (once, few, many), or a class if it is expanded.

. TRBJ2-2 few TRBV20-1 TGCAGTGCTAGGATGGAGAATGGCGGGGAGCTGTTTTTT CSARMENGGELFF
. TRBJ2-6 many TRBV27 TGTGCCAGCAGTTCCCATTTTGGGGCCAACGTCCTGACTTTC CASSSHFGANVLTF
. TRBJ1-5 . TRBV20-1 TGCAGTGCTAGGGATGGACAAGCGAGAGGCCAGCATTTT CSARDGQARGQHF
. TRBJ2-7 . TRBV7-2 TGTGCCAGCAGCTTAGTACTAGCCAGTGAGCAGTACTTC CASSLVLASEQYF
TRBD2 TRBJ2-1 . TRBV5-1 TGCGCCAGCAGCCCCGAAGGCGGGAGGGCCGGGGGTGAGCAGTTCTTC CASSPEGGRAGGEQFF
. TRBJ2-3 once TRBV21-1 TGTGCCAGCAGCCCGAGCGGGGGAACGGGCACAGATACGCAGTATTTT CASSPSGGTGTDTQYF
. TRBJ2-3 few TRBV7-9 TGTGCCAGCAGCTTAGGGGTCAGCGACCGGGTAGGAGATACGCAGTATTTT CASSLGVSDRVGDTQYF
TRBD2 TRBJ2-7 . TRBV20-1 TGCAGTGCTAGACTGCGGGAGGGCCTTAACGAGCAGTACTTC CSARLREGLNEQYF
TRBD1 TRBJ1-1 . TRBV29-1 TGCAGCATACGACAGGGAAGAGACACTGAAGCTTTCTTT CSIRQGRDTEAFF
TRBD2 TRBJ2-7 . TRBV13 TGTGCCAGCAGACGTCGCGGAGCGGGAGTGCCAAGAAGCTCCTACGAGCAGTACTTC CASRRRGAGVPRSSYEQYF
. TRBJ2-5 . TRBV15 TGTGCCACCAGCCCTAGGGCCTGGGACCAAGAGACCCAGTACTTC CATSPRAWDQETQYF
. TRBJ2-3 few TRBV6-5 TGTGCCAGCAGTTACGTCGGGGGCGATACGCAGTATTTT CASSYVGGDTQYF
. TRBJ2-5 few TRBV6-1 TGTGCCAGCAGTGAATCGGCAAGCCCAGTGGTTAGGTACTTC CASSESASPVVRYF
. TRBJ1-4 few TRBV5-1 TGCGCCAGCAGCTTGGTGAGAAATGAAAAACTGTTTTTT CASSLVRNEKLFF
TRBD1 TRBJ1-1 . TRBV3-1 TGTGCCAGCAGCCAAGATTCTAACAGGGGAGGCACTGAAGCTTTCTTT CASSQDSNRGGTEAFF
. TRBJ1-1 . TRBV4-1 TGCGCCAGCAGCCCCGGACGTGTAGACACTGAAGCTTTCTTT CASSPGRVDTEAFF
TRBD1 TRBJ2-3 . TRBV7-9 TGTGCCAGCAGCACCGGGACAGGACTGTATTTT CASSTGTGLYF
TRBD1 TRBJ2-7 . TRBV18 TGTGCCGGCTCACTACAAAGGACAGGGGCAGGATACGAGCAGTACTTC CAGSLQRTGAGYEQYF
. TRBJ2-5 few TRBV6-5 TGTGCTTCGGGACGGAAGGAGCAGCAGTACTTC CASGRKEQQYF
. TRBJ1-5 . TRBV9 TGTGCCAGCAGCCAGCGTGAGGGCAGGAACAATCAGCCCCAGCATTTT CASSQREGRNNQPQHF
. TRBJ2-7 . TRBV7-2 TGTGCCAGCAGCCTGGACAGAGGGGAGATCTACGAGCAGTACTTC CASSLDRGEIYEQYF
. TRBJ2-5 . TRBV5-1 TGCGCCAGCAGCTCTATGATCCAAGAGACCCAGTACTTC CASSSMIQETQYF
. TRBJ2-2 . TRBV15 TGTGCCACCAGCAGAGCTCCAGGGGTCACCTCCGGGGAGCTGTTTTTT CATSRAPGVTSGELFF
. TRBJ2-1 many TRBV3-1 TGTGCCAGCAGCCAAGATCACAGGGACCATGAGCAGTTCTTC CASSQDHRDHEQFF
. TRBJ2-7 few TRBV3-1 TGTGCCAGCAGCCACGGCGGGTTGGGCGACTACGAGCAGTACTTC CASSHGGLGDYEQYF
TRBD1 TRBJ1-2 . TRBV25-1 TGTGCCAGCGGGGACAGGGAAGGCTACACCTTC CASGDREGYTF
. TRBJ1-2 few TRBV9 TGTGCCAGCAGCCCGTTCGGGGAGTCCTATGGCTACACCTTC CASSPFGESYGYTF
. TRBJ2-1 few TRBV10-3 TGTGCCATCAGTGACGATCCCAATGAGCAGTTCTTC CAISDDPNEQFF
TRBD2 TRBJ2-3 . TRBV12-3/TRBV12-4 TGTGCCAGCAGTCCCAAGGGACTCGCGGGAGGTCTCTCGGATACGCAGTATTTT CASSPKGLAGGLSDTQYF
TRBD2 TRBJ2-7 . TRBV20-1 TGCAGTGCGATAACTAGCGGGAGCTTCTCCTACGAGCAGTACTTC CSAITSGSFSYEQYF
. TRBJ1-5 . TRBV27 TGTGCCAGCAGTTTATCGGGCCGGACGGGGCAGCCCCAGCATTTT CASSLSGRTGQPQHF
. TRBJ1-1 . TRBV11-2 TGTGCCAGCAGTTTGGAGACAGGTATGGGCACTGAAGCTTTCTTT CASSLETGMGTEAFF
. TRBJ1-2 many TRBV10-3 TGTGCCATCAGTGAGGGGTCAGACTATGGCTACACCTTC CAISEGSDYGYTF
. TRBJ1-5 . TRBV3-1 TGTGCCAGCAGCCTCCTCGCCGGTTCGCCCCAGCATTTT CASSLLAGSPQHF
TRBD1 TRBJ2-1 . TRBV2 TGTGCCAGTAAGAGGACAGGTGCTGAAAATGAGCAGTTCTTC CASKRTGAENEQFF
. TRBJ2-5 . TRBV29-1 TGCAGCGTGGTGGAACTAAGACAAGAGACCCAGTACTTC CSVVELRQETQYF
. TRBJ1-5 few TRBV7-8 TGTGCCAGCAGCTTAGGGATAAGAGGTAGCAATCAGCCCCAGCATTTT CASSLGIRGSNQPQHF
TRBD2 TRBJ2-7 . TRBV20-1 TGCAGTGCTAGAGATATGACGGGGAGGGTGGGCGAGCAGTACTTC CSARDMTGRVGEQYF
. TRBJ2-7 many TRBV11-1 TGTGCCAGCAGAATGGGTACAGGCCTTTCCTACGAGCAGTACTTC CASRMGTGLSYEQYF
. TRBJ2-1 . TRBV28 TGTGCCAGCGGGACCCACAATGAGCAGTTCTTC CASGTHNEQFF
. TRBJ2-7 . TRBV5-1 TGCGCCAGCAGCTTGGACACCAGAGATAAGCAGTACTTC CASSLDTRDKQYF
. TRBJ2-1 many TRBV29-1 TGCAGCGTTTACTGGTCCTACAATGAGCAGTTCTTC CSVYWSYNEQFF
. TRBJ1-5 . TRBV20-1 TGCAGTGCTAGACGTCAGCGAAATCAGCCCCAGCATTTT CSARRQRNQPQHF
TRBD1 TRBJ2-7 few TRBV6-6 TGTGCCAGCACCGCAACCGGGACAGGGGGAACTCACCGGCAGTACTTC CASTATGTGGTHRQYF
TRBD2 TRBJ2-1 . TRBV24-1 TGTGCCACCAGTGCTCCAGGGAGGGATGAGCAGTTCTTC CATSAPGRDEQFF
TRBD2 TRBJ2-7 . TRBV7-9 TGTGCCAGCAGCTTAAGCGGGGAGATCTACGAGCAGTACTTC CASSLSGEIYEQYF
. TRBJ2-3 many TRBV10-3 TGTGCCATCCCCCCGGGTACCTTCGGCACAGATACGCAGTATTTT CAIPPGTFGTDTQYF
. TRBJ1-1 few TRBV4-1 TGCGCCAGCAGCCACGTACAGAACACTGAAGCTTTCTTT CASSHVQNTEAFF
. TRBJ1-5 . TRBV20-1 TGCAGTGCTAGAGGTGGGGCCCGGACGAGGCCCCAGCATTTT CSARGGARTRPQHF
TRBD1 TRBJ2-1 few TRBV6-4 TGTGCCAGCAGTGAAGGTTTGGGAGACAGGGATGAGCAGTTCTTC CASSEGLGDRDEQFF
. TRBJ1-4 few TRBV4-1 TGCGCCAGCAGCCCTCGGGGGGTCGGTAATGAAAAACTGTTTTTT CASSPRGVGNEKLFF
TRBD2 TRBJ2-1 . TRBV6-1 TGTGCCAGCGAGTCAGGACTAGCTGTCAATGAGCAGTTCTTC CASESGLAVNEQFF
. TRBJ2-6 . TRBV6-1 TGTGCCAGCACAGACGGTCCCGGGACATCCTCTGGGGCCAACGTCCTGACTTTC CASTDGPGTSSGANVLTF
. TRBJ2-3 . TRBV5-1 TGCGCCAGCAGCTTGGGCGCAGCTGGCACAGATACGCAGTATTTT CASSLGAAGTDTQYF
. TRBJ2-2 . TRBV7-2 TGTGCCAGCAGCTTAGCGCCTAACACCGGGGAGCTGTTTTTT CASSLAPNTGELFF
TRBD1 TRBJ1-1 . TRBV12-3/TRBV12-4 TGTGCCAGCACTCCATCGGACAGGTGGAACACTGAAGCTTTCTTT CASTPSDRWNTEAFF
. TRBJ2-1 . TRBV20-1 TGCAGTGCTAGAGATCTAGTGGGAGAGTCCATTGTGGGTGAGCAGTTCTTC CSARDLVGESIVGEQFF
. TRBJ2-7 many TRBV5-1 TGCGCCAGCAGACACAACCGTGGCGGAGCCTACGAGCAGTACTTC CASRHNRGGAYEQYF
TRBD1 TRBJ1-2 . TRBV7-9 TGTGCCAGCAGCCCCGTCCCGGGACAGGGAAACTATGGCTACACCTTC CASSPVPGQGNYGYTF
. TRBJ2-4 . TRBV15 TGTGCCACCAGCAGAGAGGCAGTAGTAAACATTCAGTACTTC CATSREAVVNIQYF